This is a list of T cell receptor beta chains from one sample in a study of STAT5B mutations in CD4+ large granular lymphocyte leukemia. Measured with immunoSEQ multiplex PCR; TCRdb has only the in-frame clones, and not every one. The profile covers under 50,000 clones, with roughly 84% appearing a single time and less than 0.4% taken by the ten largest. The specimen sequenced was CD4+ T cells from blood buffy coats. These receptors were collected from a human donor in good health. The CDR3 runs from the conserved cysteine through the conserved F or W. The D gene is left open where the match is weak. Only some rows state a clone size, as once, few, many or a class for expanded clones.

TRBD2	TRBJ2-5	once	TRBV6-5	CASRPPGGQETQYF	TGTGCCAGCAGGCCCCCGGGGGGCCAAGAGACCCAGTACTTC
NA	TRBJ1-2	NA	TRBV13	CASSLDSYYGYTF	TGTGCCAGCAGCTTGGACAGCTACTATGGCTACACCTTC
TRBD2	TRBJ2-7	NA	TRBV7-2	CASSLSSSGSIHEQYF	TGTGCCAGCAGCTTATCGAGTAGCGGGAGTATCCACGAGCAGTACTTC
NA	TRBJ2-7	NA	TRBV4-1	CASSQDIAARSYEQYF	TGCGCCAGCAGCCAAGATATTGCGGCAAGGTCCTACGAGCAGTACTTC
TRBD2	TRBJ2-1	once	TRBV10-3	CAISERAGGLNEQFF	TGTGCCATCAGTGAGAGGGCGGGAGGGCTAAATGAGCAGTTCTTC
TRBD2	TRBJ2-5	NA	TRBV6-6	CASSDTSGRAGETQYF	TGTGCCAGCAGCGACACTAGCGGGAGGGCCGGGGAGACCCAGTACTTC
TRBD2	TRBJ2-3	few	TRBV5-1	CASSWMAPGGISTDTQYF	TGCGCCAGCAGCTGGATGGCACCCGGGGGGATTAGCACAGATACGCAGTATTTT
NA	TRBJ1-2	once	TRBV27	CATWTGYYGYTF	TGTGCCACCTGGACCGGTTACTATGGCTACACCTTC
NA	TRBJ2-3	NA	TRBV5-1	CASSLRSGSEDTQYF	TGCGCCAGCAGCTTGAGGTCAGGGTCGGAAGATACGCAGTATTTT
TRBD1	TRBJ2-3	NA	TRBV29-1	CSVQLGQQSTDTQYF	TGCAGCGTACAACTGGGACAGCAAAGCACAGATACGCAGTATTTT
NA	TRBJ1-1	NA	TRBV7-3	CASSLQGHYTEAFF	TGTGCCAGCAGCTTACAGGGCCATTACACTGAAGCTTTCTTT
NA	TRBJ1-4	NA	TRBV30	CAWTPGRQKLFF	TGTGCCTGGACCCCAGGCCGGCAAAAACTGTTTTTT
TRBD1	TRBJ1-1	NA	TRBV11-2	CASSPTGGWSTEAFF	TGTGCCAGCAGTCCTACAGGGGGATGGAGCACTGAAGCTTTCTTT
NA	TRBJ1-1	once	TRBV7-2	CASSLGPLNTEAFF	TGTGCCAGCAGCTTAGGTCCCCTGAACACTGAAGCTTTCTTT
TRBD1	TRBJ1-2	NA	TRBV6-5	CASRETGATVGYTF	TGTGCCAGCAGGGAGACAGGGGCAACGGTTGGCTACACCTTC
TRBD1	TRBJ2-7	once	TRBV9	CASSNRQGDEQYF	TGTGCCAGCAGTAACAGACAGGGGGACGAGCAGTACTTC
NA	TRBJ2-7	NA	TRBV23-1	CASSQSSREQYF	TGCGCCAGCAGTCAATCCTCAAGGGAGCAGTACTTC
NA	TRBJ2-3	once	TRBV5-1	CASSLRADTQYF	TGCGCCAGCAGCTTGAGGGCAGATACGCAGTATTTT
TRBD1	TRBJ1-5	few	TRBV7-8	CASSKTPGQGNNQPQHF	TGTGCCAGCAGCAAAACACCGGGACAGGGGAACAATCAGCCCCAGCATTTT
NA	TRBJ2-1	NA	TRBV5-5	CASSLVGQNNEQFF	TGTGCCAGCAGCTTGGTAGGGCAAAACAATGAGCAGTTCTTC
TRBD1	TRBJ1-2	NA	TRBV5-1	CASSPTGPLQGYGYTF	TGCGCCAGCAGCCCGACGGGGCCCTTACAGGGGTATGGCTACACCTTC
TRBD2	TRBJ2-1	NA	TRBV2	CASSGILAQWYNEQFF	TGTGCCAGCAGTGGAATACTAGCGCAGTGGTACAATGAGCAGTTCTTC
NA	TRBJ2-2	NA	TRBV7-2	CASRPLGGDTGELFF	TGTGCCAGCCGCCCCTTAGGTGGCGACACCGGGGAGCTGTTTTTT
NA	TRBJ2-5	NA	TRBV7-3	CASSLRSQETQYF	TGTGCCAGCAGCTTAAGGAGTCAAGAGACCCAGTACTTC
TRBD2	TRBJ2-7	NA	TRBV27	CASSPTGTSVYEQYF	TGTGCCAGCAGTCCCACCGGGACTAGCGTCTACGAGCAGTACTTC
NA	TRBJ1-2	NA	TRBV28	CASSFPAGPYGYTF	TGTGCCAGCAGTTTTCCCGCGGGCCCCTATGGCTACACCTTC
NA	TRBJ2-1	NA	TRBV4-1	CASSQTLTRGSYNEQFF	TGCGCCAGCAGCCAAACGCTGACTAGGGGTTCCTACAATGAGCAGTTCTTC
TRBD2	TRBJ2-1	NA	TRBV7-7	CASSPTLAGDDNEQFF	TGTGCCAGCAGCCCCACCCTGGCGGGGGATGACAATGAGCAGTTCTTC
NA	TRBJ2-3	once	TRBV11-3	CASSPLRGVDTQYF	TGTGCCAGCAGCCCCTTGCGGGGCGTGGATACGCAGTATTTT
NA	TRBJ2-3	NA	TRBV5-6	CASSLDSDTQYF	TGTGCCAGCAGCTTGGATTCAGATACGCAGTATTTT
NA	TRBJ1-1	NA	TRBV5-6	CASSLTLDTEAFF	TGTGCCAGCAGCTTGACCCTGGACACTGAAGCTTTCTTT
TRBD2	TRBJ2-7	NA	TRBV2	CASLVLAGGHEQYF	TGTGCCAGCCTCGTACTAGCGGGAGGCCACGAGCAGTACTTC
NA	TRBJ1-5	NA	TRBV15	CATSREWYFETSANQPQHF	TGTGCCACCAGCAGAGAGTGGTACTTTGAGACCTCGGCCAATCAGCCCCAGCATTTT
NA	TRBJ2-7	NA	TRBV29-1	CSVVPPRGSEQYF	TGCAGCGTCGTACCGCCTAGGGGCAGCGAGCAGTACTTC
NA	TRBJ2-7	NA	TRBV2	CASSGFQDSPPYEQYF	TGTGCCAGCAGCGGGTTCCAAGACAGCCCCCCCTACGAGCAGTACTTC